The rows below give T cell receptor beta chains drawn from one sample of a study of shared clonotypes between healthy human individuals. The protocol was immunoSEQ multiplex PCR, while the TCRdb copy is restricted to in-frame clones and leaves out a portion. The repertoire holds over 850,000 clones, with about 84% as singletons. Sequenced input: memory CD4+ T cells from PBMCs. These receptors were taken from a man aged 18 to 29 in good health. Some clones in this sample may be carry-over from other donors' samples. Each CDR3 is given with its conserved first and last residue. D genes are given only for firm matches. The listing skips clone size in some rows; elsewhere it reads once, few, many or a size class.

>TRBD1|.|TRBV18|TRBJ2-5
CASSSDRVGETQYF
TGTGCCAGCTCATCCGACAGGGTTGGGGAGACCCAGTACTTC
>TRBD1|.|TRBV7-2|TRBJ1-1
CASSFLGQGNTEAFF
TGTGCCAGCAGCTTTCTAGGACAGGGGAACACTGAAGCTTTCTTT
>TRBD2|.|TRBV28|TRBJ2-2
CASSLASGRAGELFF
TGTGCCAGCAGTTTGGCCAGCGGGAGGGCCGGGGAGCTGTTTTTT
>.|.|TRBV29-1|TRBJ2-2
CSVGHTNTGELFF
TGCAGCGTTGGCCACACGAACACCGGGGAGCTGTTTTTT
>.|once|TRBV28|TRBJ1-5
CASSLVSASNQPQHF
TGTGCCAGCAGTTTAGTTTCGGCCAGCAATCAGCCCCAGCATTTT
>TRBD2|.|TRBV5-1|TRBJ2-5
CASSLEDLTSAYFQETQYF
TGCGCCAGCAGCTTGGAAGATCTAACTAGCGCCTACTTCCAAGAGACCCAGTACTTC
>.|.|TRBV18|TRBJ1-1
CASSGQGPNTEAFF
TGTGCCAGCTCAGGCCAGGGGCCAAACACTGAAGCTTTCTTT
>.|once|TRBV28|TRBJ2-3
CASRLLTTSTDTQYF
TGTGCCAGCAGACTTCTTACAACCAGCACAGATACGCAGTATTTT
>.|.|TRBV5-1|TRBJ1-1
CASSIGETEAFF
TGCGCCAGCAGCATAGGAGAAACTGAAGCTTTCTTT
>TRBD1|.|TRBV19|TRBJ1-5
CASRAAPRGQGFIQPQHF
TGTGCCAGTAGGGCGGCCCCCCGTGGACAGGGGTTTATTCAGCCCCAGCATTTT
>TRBD1|once|TRBV7-9|TRBJ2-6
CASSLGQGRGANVLTF
TGTGCCAGCAGCTTGGGACAGGGACGTGGGGCCAACGTCCTGACTTTC
>TRBD2|.|TRBV5-4|TRBJ2-3
CASSPAGGASGRADTQYF
TGTGCCAGCAGCCCCGCGGGGGGAGCTAGCGGGAGGGCAGATACGCAGTATTTT
>.|.|TRBV30|TRBJ2-7
CAWSPTGYEQYF
TGTGCCTGGAGCCCGACCGGCTACGAGCAGTACTTC
>TRBD1|.|TRBV4-3|TRBJ2-1
CASSLMDRVGDEQFF
TGCGCCAGCAGCCTAATGGACAGGGTAGGCGATGAGCAGTTCTTC
>TRBD1|few|TRBV2|TRBJ1-5
CASRAGGTGPLRGNQPQHF
TGTGCCAGCAGGGCTGGGGGGACAGGGCCACTACGGGGGAATCAGCCCCAGCATTTT
>TRBD1|once|TRBV19|TRBJ2-1
CASSTRQGGNNEQFF
TGTGCCAGTAGTACCAGACAGGGTGGAAACAATGAGCAGTTCTTC
>.|.|TRBV15|TRBJ2-7
CATSRVTAGEQYF
TGTGCCACCAGCAGAGTTACCGCTGGTGAGCAGTACTTC
>TRBD1|.|TRBV2|TRBJ2-5
CATDRGRGRSRETQYF
TGTGCCACCGACAGGGGGCGCGGGAGGAGTCGGGAGACCCAGTACTTC
>.|.|TRBV13|TRBJ1-1
CASSLVFSAMNTEAFF
TGTGCCAGCAGCTTAGTGTTTTCAGCCATGAACACTGAAGCTTTCTTT
>TRBD1|.|TRBV27|TRBJ2-7
CASRLIFRGQGEQYF
TGTGCCAGCCGGTTAATCTTCAGGGGGCAGGGGGAGCAGTACTTC
>.|.|TRBV18|TRBJ2-3
CASSSSGTDTQYF
TGTGCCAGCTCTTCCAGTGGCACAGATACGCAGTATTTT
>.|.|TRBV30|TRBJ1-1
CAWSRGVNTEAFF
TGTGCCTGGAGTCGGGGGGTAAACACTGAAGCTTTCTTT
>.|.|TRBV5-5|TRBJ1-4
CASTLFTGDEKLFF
TGTGCCAGCACCCTCTTTACGGGGGATGAAAAACTGTTTTTT
>.|.|TRBV2|TRBJ2-5
CASSPLGRVQETQYF
TGTGCCAGCAGTCCCCTCGGACGGGTTCAAGAGACCCAGTACTTC
>.|.|TRBV11-1|TRBJ1-2
CASSFQKDGYTF
TGTGCCAGCAGCTTTCAGAAGGATGGCTACACCTTC
>TRBD1|.|TRBV11-2|TRBJ2-7
CASSFPGGVEQYF
TGTGCCAGCAGCTTCCCAGGGGGAGTCGAGCAGTACTTC
>TRBD1|.|TRBV9|TRBJ1-1
CASSVVPGGGEAFF
TGTGCCAGCAGCGTAGTTCCAGGGGGCGGTGAAGCTTTCTTT
>.|.|TRBV28|TRBJ2-7
CASSLAFGLARTSYEQYF
TGTGCCAGCAGTTTAGCATTCGGGCTAGCGAGGACTTCCTACGAGCAGTACTTC
>.|.|TRBV19|TRBJ1-5
CASSRTVPGAQHF
TGTGCCAGTTCCCGGACCGTCCCGGGGGCCCAGCATTTT
>.|many|TRBV30|TRBJ1-3
CAWSRSRTALSGNTIYF
TGTGCCTGGAGTAGATCCCGGACAGCCCTATCAGGAAACACCATATATTTT
>.|.|TRBV5-1|TRBJ2-2
CASSPQGRGTGELFF
TGCGCCAGCAGCCCACAGGGTCGCGGCACCGGGGAGCTGTTTTTT
>.|few|TRBV5-1|TRBJ2-7
CASSPNYGGEQYF
TGCGCCAGCAGCCCGAACTACGGGGGCGAGCAGTACTTC
>TRBD1|.|TRBV7-6|TRBJ1-5
CASSPRTGYLNQPQHF
TGTGCCAGCAGCCCCAGGACAGGTTACCTCAATCAGCCCCAGCATTTT
>.|few|TRBV11-3|TRBJ2-7
CASPYGQNYEQYF
TGTGCCAGCCCCTATGGACAGAACTACGAGCAGTACTTC
>TRBD1|.|TRBV19|TRBJ2-2
CASSVGDRHTGELFF
TGTGCCAGTAGTGTAGGGGACAGGCACACCGGGGAGCTGTTTTTT
>.|.|TRBV5-1|TRBJ2-7
CASSLVGVGHEQYF
TGCGCCAGCAGCTTGGTGGGGGTAGGACACGAGCAGTACTTC
>.|.|TRBV7-3|TRBJ1-1
CASSPRKDTEAFF
TGTGCCAGCAGCCCTAGAAAGGACACTGAAGCTTTCTTT
>TRBD1|.|TRBV28|TRBJ2-3
CASSLSGTGVPDTQYF
TGTGCCAGCAGTTTAAGTGGGACAGGGGTCCCAGATACGCAGTATTTT
>TRBD2|once|TRBV11-3|TRBJ2-2
CASSLRGSGTGELFF
TGTGCCAGCAGCTTACGCGGGAGTGGGACCGGGGAGCTGTTTTTT
>.|.|TRBV2|TRBJ2-1
CASSGQEAIYNEQFF
TGTGCCAGCAGTGGGCAGGAGGCCATTTACAATGAGCAGTTCTTC
>TRBD1|.|TRBV19|TRBJ1-5
CASSITGGFISNQPQHF
TGTGCCAGTAGTATTACAGGGGGTTTTATTAGCAATCAGCCCCAGCATTTT
>TRBD1|.|TRBV27|TRBJ1-2
CASSLSYRGSGYTF
TGTGCCAGCAGTTTATCCTACAGGGGTTCCGGCTACACCTTC
>TRBD1|.|TRBV28|TRBJ2-1
CASSFGQARQFF
TGTGCCAGCAGTTTCGGACAGGCTCGTCAGTTCTTC
>.|.|TRBV18|TRBJ2-1
CASSPPAAERGNEQFF
TGTGCCAGCTCACCCCCAGCAGCGGAGAGGGGGAATGAGCAGTTCTTC
>TRBD1|.|TRBV7-3|TRBJ1-4
CASSLGQDGSEKLFF
TGTGCCAGCAGCTTGGGACAGGACGGGAGTGAAAAACTGTTTTTT
>.|.|TRBV18|TRBJ2-3
CASSPNAPGSGITDTQYF
TGTGCCAGCTCGCCCAACGCCCCTGGTAGCGGAATCACAGATACGCAGTATTTT
>.|.|TRBV2|TRBJ1-1
CASRPDSNTEAFF
TGTGCCAGCAGGCCAGACAGTAACACTGAAGCTTTCTTT
>.|.|TRBV5-1|TRBJ2-1
CASSLDPYNEQFF
TGCGCCAGCAGCTTGGACCCTTACAATGAGCAGTTCTTC
>TRBD2|once|TRBV11-2|TRBJ2-7
CASSFQRESYEQYF
TGTGCCAGCAGCTTTCAGCGGGAATCCTACGAGCAGTACTTC
>.|many|TRBV21-1|TRBJ2-7
CASPRGEGKYEQYF
TGTGCCAGCCCCCGCGGGGAGGGGAAGTACGAGCAGTACTTC